The 22 T cell receptor beta chains in this list originate from one sample, sequenced in a study of breast tumors, draining lymph nodes, adjacent tissues. TCRdb recomputed calls from the multiplex PCR reads with MiXCR, one row per CDR3 protein. This sample has fewer than 150,000 distinct CDR3 sequences, with approximately 22% found just once. Samples came from axillary lymph nodes draining the breast cancer. Sequences were obtained from axillary lymph node tissue. Receptors were obtained from a female donor with breast cancer. Some clones in this sample may be carry-over from other donors' samples.

This clonotype was seen repeatedly, ten times or more. The chain joins TRBV6-1 to TRBJ1-6; TRBD1 might be the D (5 bases). The CDR3 is made up of 14 amino acids. Germline CDR1 reads MNHNS; CDR2 reads SASEGT. V was pared by 7 bases and J by 8 bases, with 15 bases between. CDR3 protein: CASTFRQRDSPLHF. The CDR3 region has the DNA TGTGCCAGCACCTTCAGACAGCGCGATTCACCCCTCCACTTT.

The sample holds many counts of this clonotype. The chain carries TRBV4-1 and TRBJ2-7; 7 bases match TRBD1. The CDR3 has 16 residues. Germline values: CDR1 MGHRA, CDR2 YSYEKL. After removal of 3 bases from V and 0 bases from J, the junction contained 8 bases not matched to a gene. CDR3 region: CASSQSDRAPSYEQYF. CDR3 bases: TGCGCCAGCAGCCAGTCCGACAGGGCCCCCTCCTACGAGCAGTACTTC.

The genes are TRBV6-1 and TRBJ1-4; D is ambiguous. Per germline, CDR1 MNHNS and CDR2 SASEGT. The V and J ends lost 4 bases and 4 bases respectively, with 13 bases between them. CDR3 length equals 15 residues. CDR3 DNA sequence: TGTGCCAGCAGTGCTAACAGCCGTTTTAATGAAAAACTGTTTTTT. It yields the protein CASSANSRFNEKLFF.

Notes on this clonotype: A much larger clone is a single base away; this may be a read error. The V call is TRBV27, the J call TRBJ2-1; D is undetermined. Trimming stripped 1 base from V and 6 bases from J, with 7 bases between. CDR1 MNHEY and CDR2 SMNVEV come from the germline V gene (reference sequence). The CDR3 has 13 amino acids. The CDR3, as DNA: TGTGCCAGCAGTTTATTCGGCTTCAATGAGCAGTTCTTC. Protein: CASSLFGFNEQFF.

This clonotype was seen many times. The chain carries TRBV6-1 and TRBJ2-7, with 13 bases matching TRBD2. This CDR3 has 17 amino acids. J gave up 11 bases and V 0 bases, and 13 bases lay outside the gene matches. The V gene's germline CDR1 is MNHNS and CDR2 SASEGT. The CDR3 sequence is CASSEARTSGRGATEYF. CDR3 nucleotides: TGTGCCAGCAGTGAAGCGAGGACTAGCGGGAGAGGGGCTACGGAGTACTTC.

As regards this clonotype: Possible read error: a much larger clone is one base away. The chain carries TRBV7-9 and TRBJ2-5; D call uncertain. V gave up 1 base and J gave up 1 base, with 13 bases separating them. The CDR3 runs 16 residues. In germline, CDR1 is SEHNR, CDR2 FQNEAQ (reference sequence). In nucleotides, the CDR3 is TGTGCCAGCAGCTTAGGGGTTGTAACGGGCCAAGAGACCCAGTACTTC. Residues: CASSLGVVTGQETQYF.

The gene calls are TRBV3-1 and TRBJ1-1; weak D call: TRBD1 (5 bases). Trimming cost V 6 bases and J 7 bases, with 15 bases left between them. The CDR3 covers 13 residues. Looked up from germline, CDR1 is LGHDT and CDR2 is YNNKEL (reference sequence). The CDR3 DNA is TGTGCCAGCAGTTCAATACAGGCAAATGAAGCTTTCTTT. Translated, it gives CASSSIQANEAFF.

This chain uses TRBV6-1 with TRBJ1-2, with TRBD1 as a possible D gene (5 bases). V dropped 4 bases and J dropped 4 bases, with 16 bases sitting between them. The CDR3 is made up of 15 amino acids. In germline, CDR1 is MNHNS, CDR2 SASEGT. DNA of the CDR3: TGTGCCAGCAGTGCGGAAAGTGGGGGTGGCTATGGCTACACCTTC. Translating it yields CASSAESGGGYGYTF.

Ten or more counts support this clonotype. The genes are TRBV7-3 and TRBJ2-5; possible D gene TRBD2, 5 bases. V shed 2 bases and J shed 7 bases, with 11 bases lying between them. CDR1 and CDR2 from the germline V gene are SGHTA and FQGTGA. The CDR3 contains 13 residues. The CDR3 spells CASSLSREGTQYF. The CDR3 DNA sequence: TGTGCCAGCAGCTTATCTAGAGAGGGGACCCAGTACTTC.

Of note for this clonotype: A much larger clone lies one base from this, so it may be a read error. The rearrangement joins TRBV5-1 to TRBJ2-5; D assignment may be TRBD1 or TRBD2 (5 bases each). The CDR3 loop spans 12 amino acids. Germline values: CDR1 SGHRS, CDR2 YFSETQ. The CDR3 is CASRGPQETQCF. The CDR3 region has the DNA TGCGCCAGCCGGGGACCCCAAGAGACCCAGTGCTTC.

This clonotype showed up many times. V is TRBV20-1 and J is TRBJ2-2, with TRBD1 matching over 9 bases. The CDR3 runs to 14 residues. Trimming cost V 6 bases and J 1 base; bases outside gene matches: 3. From germline, CDR1 is DFQATT and CDR2 SNEGSKA (reference sequence). The CDR3 DNA reads as TGCAGTGCCATGGGACAGGGGAACACCGGGGAGCTGTTTTTT. Its translation: CSAMGQGNTGELFF.

On this clonotype itself: A much more abundant neighbour one base away suggests this may be a read error. The CDR3 does not end in the conserved phenylalanine or tryptophan, so this is likely a read error. J is TRBJ1-6 and V is TRBV14, with D possibly TRBD1 on 5 matching bases. Germline CDR1 SGHDN, CDR2 FVKESK. CDR3 size: 18 residues. V was trimmed by 0 bases and J by 7 bases, leaving 19 bases between them. Written as DNA, the CDR3 is TGTGCCAGCAGCCAAGATGGGGACCCGGACCCTCACAATTCACCCCTCCACTCT. This encodes CASSQDGDPDPHNSPLHS.

Concerning this clonotype itself: Since a much larger clone is just one base distant, this may be a read error. The V and J genes are TRBV5-5 and TRBJ2-5; weak D call: TRBD1 (6 bases). Germline assignment: CDR1 SGHKS and CDR2 YYEKEE (reference sequence). The CDR3 has 12 amino acids. V was clipped by 6 bases and J by 3 bases, with 9 bases between them. The CDR3 nucleotides are TGTGCCAGCAACTGGACAGAAGAGACCCAGTACTTC. Translated: CASNWTEETQYF.

The table lists this clonotype with many counts. The CDR3 DNA sequence: TGTGCCAGCAGTTTGGACAGGGGTGTCCCCCTCCACTTT. This encodes CASSLDRGVPLHF. The chain recombines TRBV27 with TRBJ1-6, with 9 positions matching TRBD1. Looked up from germline, CDR1 is MNHEY and CDR2 is SMNVEV (reference sequence). V shed 3 bases, J shed 13 bases, and the junction held 4 bases outside the gene matches. This CDR3 is built from 13 residues.

This clonotype was counted at least ten times. The gene calls are TRBV9 and TRBJ2-3, with no clear D. There are 16 residues in the CDR3. Looked up from germline, CDR1 is SGDLS and CDR2 is YYNGEE. V was shortened by 4 bases and J by 0 bases, with 15 bases between the two germline ends. CDR3 loop: CASSPTVATSTDTQYF. The CDR3 DNA sequence: TGTGCCAGCAGCCCCACGGTGGCTACTAGCACAGATACGCAGTATTTT.

Concerning this clonotype itself: This may be a read error: a much more frequent sequence differs by one nucleotide. The chain has TRBV18 and TRBJ1-2; D might be TRBD1 (5 bases). This CDR3 spans 16 amino acids. Germline-derived CDR1 and CDR2 are KGHSH and LQKENI. The CDR3 nucleotides are TGTGCCAGCTCAGTGCCAACATTGGGGCATAACTATGGCTCCACCTTC. Residues: CASSVPTLGHNYGSTF. Full variable domain (remainder filled in from reference TRBV18 and TRBJ1-2): NAGVMQNPRHLVRRRGQEARLRCSPMKGHSHVYWYRQLPEEGLKFMVYLQKENIIDESGMPKERFSAEFPKEGPSILRIQQVVRGDSAAYFCASSVPTLGHNYGSTFGSGTRLTVV.

The sample holds many counts of this clonotype. The V call is TRBV10-2, the J call TRBJ1-2; D remains ambiguous. Deletions cut 3 bases from V and 4 bases from J, with 15 bases between. The CDR3 consists of 15 residues. CDR1 and CDR2 (germline): WSHSY, SAAADI. The CDR3 loop reads CASSDLSLGRYGYTF. CDR3 coding DNA: TGCGCCAGCAGTGATCTGAGTCTAGGACGCTATGGCTACACCTTC.

This rearrangement joins TRBV6-6 to TRBJ1-5; possible D gene TRBD1, 6 bases. The CDR3 sequence is 15 residues long. The germline CDR1 and CDR2 sequences are MNHNY and SVGAGI (reference sequence). V dropped 8 bases and J dropped 2 bases, with 16 bases sitting between them. The CDR3 reads CASSDRRRGNQPQHF. As DNA, the CDR3 is TGTGCCAGCTCTGACAGGCGCCGGGGCAATCAGCCCCAGCATTTT.

This clonotype was counted at least ten times. The J gene is TRBJ2-5, the V gene TRBV12-3 or TRBV12-4; TRBD1 matches at 7 bases. Trimming took 6 bases from V and 0 from J; bases not matched to a gene: 4. The CDR3 has 14 amino acids. Written as DNA, the CDR3 is TGTGCCAGCAGCCGGGGACAGTACCAAGAGACCCAGTACTTC. The encoded protein is CASSRGQYQETQYF.

There are a few counts of this clonotype. This may come from a read error, since a much larger clone is one base off. V and J are TRBV5-4 and TRBJ2-3; TRBD2 matches at 10 bases. Germline V gives CDR1 SGHNT, CDR2 YYREEE (reference sequence). This CDR3 contains 17 residues. J lost 3 bases, V lost 3 bases, and 10 bases had no gene match. CDR3: CASSSGGTSASTDTQYF. CDR3 nucleotides: TGTGCCAGCAGCTCTGGAGGGACTAGCGCTAGTACAGATACGCAGTATTTT.

This clonotype was detected only a few times. The chain has TRBV5-1 and TRBJ2-6, with 8 bases fitting TRBD1. With 5 bases clipped from V and 0 bases from J, the junction kept 7 bases outside the gene matches. This CDR3 is 17 amino acids long. Germline-derived CDR1 and CDR2 are SGHRS and YFSETQ. The DNA of the CDR3 is TGCGCCAGCAGTTCCGGGACAGGCCTCTCTGGGGCCAACGTCCTGACTTTC. It yields the protein CASSSGTGLSGANVLTF.

This clonotype was seen ten or more times. This chain uses TRBV5-1 with TRBJ2-7, with TRBD1 matching 7 bases. Germline V gives CDR1 SGHRS, CDR2 YFSETQ. V was pared by 5 bases and J by 2 bases, with 7 bases of the junction left unmatched. The CDR3 runs to 14 residues. CDR3 in amino acids: CASRLFQGAYEQYF. CDR3 DNA: TGCGCCAGCAGACTTTTTCAGGGGGCCTACGAGCAGTACTTC.